Each of the 10 T cell receptor beta chains below was sequenced from the same sample in a study of identifying expanded T cells in peripheral blood. The assay was immunoSEQ multiplex PCR, and TCRdb's table has in-frame clones only and misses some. The sample consists of around 85,000 clones, 88% of them appearing once. What was sequenced was blood. The source of these receptors is a person between 18 and 75 years old in good health.

V usage is TRBV7-2 and J usage is TRBJ1-1; D is uncertain. Germline assignment: CDR1 SGHTA and CDR2 FQGNSA. Trimming took 5 bases from V and 0 from J, leaving 7 bases between them. The CDR3 runs 13 residues. The CDR3 region is CASSGQLNTEAFF. Here the CDR3 DNA reads TGTGCCAGCAGCGGCCAATTGAACACTGAAGCTTTCTTT.

J is TRBJ1-3 and V is TRBV2, with 9 bases that match TRBD1. V shed 6 bases, J shed 3 bases, and the junction held 6 bases outside the gene matches. The length of the CDR3 is 15 residues. Germline V gene data show CDR1 as SNHLY and CDR2 as FYNNEI. CDR3 amino acids: CASRLRTGVGNTIYF. The CDR3 nucleotides read TGTGCCAGCAGATTACGGACAGGGGTTGGAAACACCATATATTTT. Full variable domain (outside the CDR3, taken from reference TRBV2 and TRBJ1-3): EPEVTQTPSHQVTQMGQEVILRCVPISNHLYFYWYRQILGQKVEFLVSFYNNEISEKSEIFDDQFSVERPDGSNFTLKIRSTKLEDSAMYFCASRLRTGVGNTIYFGEGSWLTVV.

The chain links TRBV6-6 to TRBJ2-7, with a tentative D call TRBD2 (5 bases). The CDR3 loop spans 12 amino acids. Germline V gives CDR1 MNHNY, CDR2 SVGAGI (reference sequence). V was shortened by 6 bases and J by 2 bases, with 8 bases between the two germline ends. The CDR3 here is CASSPLAYEQYF. The CDR3, as DNA: TGTGCCAGCAGCCCACTAGCCTACGAGCAGTACTTC.

The chain links TRBV5-4 to TRBJ2-3; 7 bases are a match to TRBD1. V shed 4 bases and J 2 bases; nucleotides not matched to a gene: 10. Germline-derived CDR1 and CDR2 are SGHNT and YYREEE (reference sequence). This CDR3 is built from 16 residues. This chain's CDR3 is CASSPARGQLTDTQYF. The DNA of the CDR3 is TGTGCCAGCAGCCCAGCCCGGGGACAGCTCACAGATACGCAGTATTTT.

The chain carries TRBV5-4 and TRBJ2-7; D is perhaps TRBD1 (5 bases). The CDR3 runs to 14 residues. CDR1 SGHNT and CDR2 YYREEE come from the germline V gene (reference sequence). Trimming cost V 4 bases and J 7 bases, with 18 bases left between them. The CDR3 region is CASSPDALGREQYF. For the CDR3, the DNA is TGTGCCAGCAGCCCGGACGCTCTGGGGCGGGAGCAGTACTTC.

The CDR3 loop reads CASTDYRAGGRELFF. The CDR3 nucleotides are TGTGCCAGCACCGACTACAGAGCGGGGGGCCGGGAGCTGTTTTTT. This chain uses TRBV11-2 with TRBJ2-2, with 9 nucleotides matching TRBD2. This CDR3 comprises 15 residues. V lost 7 bases to trimming and J lost 9 bases; unmatched junction nucleotides: 12. The V gene's germline CDR1 is SGHAT and CDR2 FQNNGV.

V is TRBV6-5 and J is TRBJ2-2, with D uncertain. The CDR3 has 13 amino acids. V lost 6 bases to trimming and J lost 6 bases, with 11 bases between them. CDR1 MNHEY and CDR2 SVGAGI come from the germline V gene. The CDR3 DNA sequence: TGTGCCAGCAGCGCAAGCTGGGCCGGGGAGCTGTTTTTT. Amino acid sequence: CASSASWAGELFF.

The V and J genes are TRBV19 and TRBJ1-5; 10 nucleotides line up with TRBD1. Germline lookup yields CDR1 LNHDA and CDR2 SQIVND (reference sequence). V was clipped by 5 bases and J by 10 bases; unmatched bases: 8. The CDR3 contains 14 residues. CDR3 amino acids: CASSPQTGGVPQHF. In DNA, the CDR3 is TGTGCCAGTAGTCCCCAGACAGGGGGCGTCCCCCAGCATTTT.

V is TRBV5-4 and J is TRBJ2-1, with D maybe TRBD2 (6 bases). The CDR3 is 12 residues long. The V end lost 5 bases, the J end lost 4 bases, and 7 bases lay between the germline ends. The germline CDR1 and CDR2 sequences are SGHNT and YYREEE (reference sequence). CDR3 nucleotides: TGTGCCAGCAGTAGCGGTTACAATGAGCAGTTCTTC. As protein: CASSSGYNEQFF.

V gene TRBV27 combines with J gene TRBJ1-6; tentative D call: TRBD1 (5 bases). The CDR3 covers 15 residues. V gave up 5 bases and J gave up 5 bases, with 13 bases separating them. Germline values: CDR1 MNHEY, CDR2 SMNVEV (reference sequence). In nucleotides, the CDR3 is TGTGCCAGCAGTCCCAGGGCAAGAGATAATTCACCCCTCCACTTT. It is translated as CASSPRARDNSPLHF.